The text below deals with one T cell receptor (beta chain). Its matching antigen is unknown. This specimen comes from a study of T cell clonotyping in hematopoietic cell transplantation. From germline, CDR1 is SGHTA and CDR2 FQGNSA. The CDR3 has 14 residues. The V and J ends lost 1 base and 5 bases respectively, with 11 bases between them. Assay used: immunoSEQ multiplex PCR; TCRdb lists only in-frame clones, some missing. The sample lists approximately 6,000 clones, 77% occurring once. General study points: At the given depth, recipient repertoires were over 97% de novo clonotypes.

The material was PBMCs, obtained 100 days after allogeneic stem cell transplant. This sequence originates from a female patient aged 30 to 40 who had an allogeneic stem cell transplant, so the T cells may come from the graft donor. Some clones in this sample may be carry-over from other donors' samples. The chain employs TRBV7-2 and TRBJ1-1, with TRBD1 as a possible D gene (5 bases). This chain's CDR3 is CASSLGGSETEAFF. Here the CDR3 DNA reads TGTGCCAGCAGCTTAGGGGGCAGTGAAACTGAAGCTTTCTTT.